The present T cell receptor beta chain was sequenced within a study of T-cell reconstitution after alpha-beta-depleted transplantation in children. Study conclusions and caveats: After transplant, at about two months, alpha-beta T cells were reportedly derived from several hundred expanded graft clones. Counts and diversity of T cells one year after transplant came mostly from newly produced T cells. Surviving recipient T cells and intrathymic progenitors accounted for some patients' high TCRbeta diversity at day 60.

Construction of the TCRbeta library involved unique molecular identifiers. TCRdb itself ran the PCR reads through MiXCR, one entry per CDR3 protein. The sample carries 900,000 or so distinct CDR3 sequences, about 16% recorded once. Germline values: CDR1 MGHRA, CDR2 YSYEKL. Germline trimming cut 3 bases from V and 8 bases from J; bases unmatched to any gene: 18. There are 19 residues in the CDR3. As to this clonotype: Its target is unknown.

The rearrangement uses TRBV4-1 and TRBJ2-1; 11 bases map to TRBD2. The sequence came from a male patient younger than 18 who had a stem cell transplant for acute lymphoblastic leukemia, so the T cells may come from the graft donor. The starting material was PBMCs, mostly from graft donor cells, obtained 360 days after TCRalphabeta/CD19-depleted stem cell transplant. The CDR3 region is CASSHGTLGLAGMSYEQFF. In DNA form, the CDR3 reads TGCGCCAGCAGCCACGGCACTCTCGGACTAGCGGGTATGTCCTATGAGCAGTTCTTC.